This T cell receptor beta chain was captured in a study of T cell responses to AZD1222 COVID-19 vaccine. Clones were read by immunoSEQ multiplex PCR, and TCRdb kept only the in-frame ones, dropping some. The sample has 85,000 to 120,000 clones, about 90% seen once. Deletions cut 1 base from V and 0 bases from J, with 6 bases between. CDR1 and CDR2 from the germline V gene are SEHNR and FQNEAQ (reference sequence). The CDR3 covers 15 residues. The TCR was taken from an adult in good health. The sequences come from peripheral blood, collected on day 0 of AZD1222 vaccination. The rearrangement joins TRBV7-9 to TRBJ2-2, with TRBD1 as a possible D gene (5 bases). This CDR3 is CASSLGGANTGELFF. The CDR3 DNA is TGTGCCAGCAGCTTAGGGGGCGCGAACACCGGGGAGCTGTTTTTT.